The rows below give T cell receptor beta chains drawn from one sample of a study of control samples from healthy donors and cancer patients. Produced via immunoSEQ multiplex PCR; TCRdb's table is partial and in-frame only. The table includes about 160,000 clones, about 93% detected once. Sequencing was performed on blood. These receptors all stem from a woman aged 25 to 45 in good health. The CDR3 runs from the conserved cysteine through the conserved F or W. The order of the fields is V gene, J gene, CDR3 protein.

TRBV7-8,TRBJ2-2,CASSLAWPNTNTGELFF
TRBV21-1,TRBJ1-3,CASSVLWRGLRNTIYF
TRBV9,TRBJ2-1,CASSVRDEQFF
TRBV6-2/TRBV6-3,TRBJ2-1,CASSYSVTSGPFF
TRBV27,TRBJ2-1,CASSLSAGGGRSYNEQFF
TRBV19,TRBJ2-3,CASSIPWRGALSTDTQYF
TRBV7-2,TRBJ2-3,CASSPRTTPHTQYF
TRBV4-1,TRBJ1-2,CASSQASGAYGYTF
TRBV9,TRBJ2-3,CASSAGTSGTDTQYF
TRBV5-1,TRBJ2-3,CASSSLAEADTQYF
TRBV28,TRBJ2-2,CASSGQGVRYTGELFF
TRBV15,TRBJ1-4,CATSRDQGVGNEKLFF
TRBV12-3/TRBV12-4,TRBJ1-5,CASSLYSNQPQHF
TRBV2,TRBJ2-6,CASSPGQANVLTF
TRBV20-1,TRBJ2-1,CSARGDNEQFF